This T cell receptor (beta chain) was captured in a study of cytomegalovirus exposure and HLA in healthy donors. The CDR3 sequence is 17 residues long. Germline CDR1 is WSHSY and CDR2 is SAAADI. The V gene end was trimmed by 0 bases and the J gene end by 4 bases; junction bases not matched to a gene: 10. PCR primers comprised 60 Vbeta and 13 Jbeta primers. Only in-frame clones appear in the TCRdb table, and some are missing; sequencing was by immunoSEQ multiplex PCR. Of around 150,000 clones detected, 65% to 85% appear once; the ten largest clones hold more than 1.2%. The sequence derives from a man aged 55 to 70 in good health and CMV-seronegative. The specimen sequenced was PBMCs. This sequence joins TRBV10-2 and TRBJ2-5, with 8 bases that match TRBD2. The CDR3 DNA sequence: TGCGCCAGCAGTGAGTCGGGTGAGAGGACTAGCTTAGAGACCCAGTACTTC. Protein sequence: CASSESGERTSLETQYF.